This TCR beta chain was obtained from a study of shared clonotypes between healthy human individuals. In the study overall: Samples came from a couple of female and three male donors aged 18 to 49. Findings of the study overall: As a rule, naive subsets had a larger estimated richness than memory subsets. For naive CD4 cells, roughly 4.6% of clonotypes were shared across several donors.

Only in-frame clones appear in the TCRdb table, and some are missing; sequencing was by immunoSEQ multiplex PCR. The sample records over a million clones, 95% to 99% being singletons. Between the trimmed V and J ends, which lost 7 bases and 4 bases, there was a span of 17 bases. There are 14 residues in the CDR3. Germline CDR1 and CDR2: SQVTM and ANQGSEA. Adults of Caucasian background living in Nashville, Tennessee made up all donors. As for this clone: Its matching antigen is unknown.

This chain connects TRBV29-1 to TRBJ2-1; TRBD1 or TRBD2 may be the D gene (6 bases each). The sample comprised naive CD4+ T cells sorted from blood. Subset indicated: CD45RA+ positively selected. The receptor was derived from a man aged 25 to 45 in good health. CDR3 sequence: CSAERGARYNEQFF. The CDR3 bases are TGCAGCGCTGAGAGGGGGGCGCGGTACAATGAGCAGTTCTTC.